This TCR beta chain was documented in a study of T cell repertoires in cytomegalovirus infection. TCRdb reanalysed the reads using MiXCR and keeps one entry per CDR3 protein. The sample lists 560,000 or so distinct CDR3 sequences, approximately 15% occurring once. V lost 4 bases, J lost 2 bases, and 11 bases lay in between. The CDR3 length is 14 residues. Germline V gene sequence: CDR1 MNHEY, CDR2 SVGAGI. This chain joins TRBV6-5 and TRBJ1-2; D unclear. This TCR derives from a human donor in good health (CMV status not recorded). Some clones in this sample may be carry-over from other donors' samples. Sequencing was carried out using CD8+ T cells from PBMCs. The CDR3 reads CASSSTGNNYGYTF. CDR3 nucleotides: TGTGCCAGCAGTTCCACCGGGAACAACTATGGCTACACCTTC.